The subject of this entry is one T cell receptor (beta chain). The sample originates from a study of blood T cell repertoires in COVID-19. Study context: T cells, B-cell-depleted T cells, or PBMCs supplied cDNA or gDNA.

Source study methods: Estimation of nucleated cell counts relied on the amplification of reference gene primers. Using immunoSEQ multiplex PCR, the repertoire was profiled, and TCRdb retains in-frame clones only, with some absent. The V and J calls and clone size were taken over from that table, and D and trimming were inferred from the DNA. Among 180,000 or so clones listed, roughly 84% were seen once. Trimming left V 0 bases short and J 7 bases short, with 16 bases between. Germline CDR1 reads MNHEY; CDR2 reads SVGAGI. The CDR3 consists of 16 residues. The V and J genes are TRBV6-5 and TRBJ2-1; D perhaps matches TRBD2 (5 bases). This receptor was taken from a woman in her 70s with COVID-19, enrolled during active disease. The sequencing input was peripheral blood. The CDR3 sequence is CASSYSLRLRGNEQFF. In DNA, the CDR3 is TGTGCCAGCAGTTACTCGTTACGGCTCAGAGGGAATGAGCAGTTCTTC.